The 15 T cell receptor beta chains below come from one sample, sequenced in a study of technical replicates of blood from a handful of donors (dated by TCRdb to about 2017). The library was obtained by the immunoSEQ multiplex PCR assay. TCRdb carries this immuneACCESS record with in-frame sequences only. Its versions omit some clonotypes, under half of them owing to an unresolved V gene in the studies checked, with the rest unexplained. The sample has about 50,000 clones on record, roughly 95% of them singletons. The ten largest make up about 0.41% of the sample. The sample comprised T cells isolated from PBMCs. The receptors here all came from a human donor in good health.

The chain couples TRBV10-3 to TRBJ2-1; 8 nucleotides match TRBD2. The J segment lost 0 bases and the V segment lost 0 bases, leaving 13 bases of the junction unmatched. The CDR3 spans 20 residues. The germline CDR1 and CDR2 sequences are ENHRY and SYGVKD. Written as DNA, the CDR3 is TGTGCCATCAGTGAGTCTTCTTGGGGTAGCGGGACCTTCTCCTACAATGAGCAGTTCTTC. As protein: CAISESSWGSGTFSYNEQFF.

This chain joins TRBV29-1 and TRBJ1-1; possibly TRBD1 for D (6 bases). Trimming stripped 5 bases from V and 1 base from J, with 14 bases between. CDR3 length: 14 residues. The germline CDR1 and CDR2 sequences are SQVTM and ANQGSEA. The DNA of the CDR3 is TGCAGCGTTCTTGAGGACAGTTGGAACACTGAAGCTTTCTTT. Translating it yields CSVLEDSWNTEAFF.

The chain has TRBV6-6 and TRBJ1-1, with D possibly being TRBD1 (5 bases). The CDR3 has 15 amino acids. Looked up from germline, CDR1 is MNHNY and CDR2 is SVGAGI (reference sequence). Trimming shortened V by 6 bases and J by 2 bases, and 16 bases separated the two germline ends. CDR3 sequence reads: CASSVGFRVNTEAFF. The CDR3 bases are TGTGCCAGCAGCGTAGGTTTCAGGGTAAACACTGAAGCTTTCTTT.

The chain has TRBV28 and TRBJ2-3, with 11 positions matching TRBD2. This CDR3 comprises 20 residues. Trimming took 3 bases from V and 4 from J; bases not matched to a gene: 18. The germline V gene has CDR1 MDHEN and CDR2 SYDVKM. In DNA form, the CDR3 reads TGTGCCAGCAGTTTTCCAAGCATAGCGGGAGGGCGCTTCGATTCAGATACGCAGTATTTT. Its translation: CASSFPSIAGGRFDSDTQYF.

The chain links TRBV5-4 to TRBJ2-7; 15 nucleotides align to TRBD2. The V segment lost 4 bases and the J segment 5 bases; nucleotides outside the gene matches: 4. Germline V gene data show CDR1 as SGHNT and CDR2 as YYREEE (reference sequence). This CDR3 has 15 residues. CDR3 loop: CASSGGTSGRNEQYF. In DNA, the CDR3 is TGTGCCAGCAGCGGTGGGACTAGCGGGAGGAACGAGCAGTACTTC.

V gene TRBV9 combines with J gene TRBJ1-2; D not certain. The CDR3 is 14 residues long. Germline values: CDR1 SGDLS, CDR2 YYNGEE. V gave up 0 bases and J gave up 7 bases, with 13 bases separating them. The CDR3 spells CASSVGAGVGGYTF. The CDR3 DNA reads TGTGCCAGCAGCGTAGGGGCCGGGGTAGGTGGCTACACCTTC.

The chain is built from TRBV4-1 and TRBJ2-7; D is possibly TRBD2 (5 bases). With 0 bases removed from V and 3 bases from J, the gap between germline ends came to 12 bases. The germline gives CDR1 MGHRA, CDR2 YSYEKL. This CDR3 is 15 amino acids long. CDR3 coding DNA: TGCGCCAGCAGCCAAGATCGGACGGGGTACTACGAGCAGTACTTC. Protein sequence: CASSQDRTGYYEQYF.

CDR3 amino acids: CASSQGLAGGVHEQFF. CDR3 nucleotides: TGTGCCAGCAGCCAAGGACTAGCGGGAGGGGTCCATGAGCAGTTCTTC. This rearrangement joins TRBV4-2 to TRBJ2-1; 14 bases are a match to TRBD2. Germline V CDR1 and CDR2: LGHNA, YNFKEQ. The CDR3 is 16 residues long. Trimming cost V 1 base and J 8 bases; bases outside gene matches: 4.

This chain connects TRBV5-1 to TRBJ2-7; TRBD1 is a possible D gene (5 bases). CDR1 and CDR2 (germline): SGHRS, YFSETQ. The CDR3 extends over 15 amino acids. V was pared by 2 bases and J by 2 bases, with 14 bases between. This CDR3 reads CASSLGAVGPYEQYF. In DNA form, the CDR3 reads TGCGCCAGCAGCTTAGGGGCGGTGGGGCCCTACGAGCAGTACTTC. Complete variable domain (other parts from reference TRBV5-1 and TRBJ2-7): KAGVTQTPRYLIKTRGQQVTLSCSPISGHRSVSWYQQTPGQGLQFLFEYFSETQRNKGNFPGRFSGRQFSNSRSEMNVSTLELGDSALYLCASSLGAVGPYEQYFGPGTRLTVT.

V and J are TRBV18 and TRBJ2-7; D gene uncertain. The CDR3 runs 13 residues. Germline values: CDR1 KGHSH, CDR2 LQKENI. Trimming pared 3 bases from V and 3 bases from J, leaving 9 bases between. The CDR3 reads CASSPELRYEQYF. The CDR3 DNA reads as TGTGCCAGCTCACCTGAACTCCGCTACGAGCAGTACTTC.

The rearrangement uses TRBV27 and TRBJ2-7, with 7 bases identical to TRBD2. The germline CDR1 and CDR2 sequences are MNHEY and SMNVEV (reference sequence). V lost 3 bases, J lost 0 bases, and 5 bases stayed unmatched. The CDR3 loop spans 15 amino acids. The CDR3 spells CASSFGRGSSYEQYF. DNA of the CDR3: TGTGCCAGCAGTTTCGGGCGGGGGAGCTCCTACGAGCAGTACTTC.

The chain is built from TRBV2 and TRBJ2-3; D is perhaps TRBD2 (5 bases). Germline loops: CDR1 SNHLY, CDR2 FYNNEI. The CDR3 is made up of 15 amino acids. V lost 5 bases and J 2 bases, leaving 14 bases between the germline ends. The CDR3 bases are TGTGCCAGCAGTTTGGTCCGGGGATCCACAGATACGCAGTATTTT. Translated: CASSLVRGSTDTQYF.

The rearrangement links TRBV7-2 to TRBJ2-7; 10 bases are shared with TRBD1. CDR1 is SGHTA, CDR2 FQGNSA, per germline. The ends lost 2 bases at V and 2 bases at J; junction bases unmatched: 3. This CDR3 has 15 amino acids. CDR3 sequence: CASSLNGQGAYEQYF. The CDR3 DNA is TGTGCCAGCAGCTTAAACGGACAGGGGGCCTACGAGCAGTACTTC.

A note on this clone: This sample also contains other DNA sequences that code for the same CDR3. The J gene is TRBJ2-5, the V gene TRBV9; 12 nucleotides agree with TRBD2. Germline V gene data show CDR1 as SGDLS and CDR2 as YYNGEE. V lost 3 bases to trimming and J lost 2 bases; unmatched junction nucleotides: 2. This CDR3 contains 15 residues. In DNA, the CDR3 is TGTGCCAGCAGCGAGACTAGCGGGAGACAAGAGACCCAGTACTTC. Protein sequence: CASSETSGRQETQYF.

The V call is TRBV25-1, the J call TRBJ1-1; D not certain. Trimming removed 3 bases at V and 0 bases at J, with 5 bases between. The CDR3 is made up of 13 amino acids. Looked up from germline, CDR1 is MGHDK and CDR2 is SYGVNS. CDR3 region: CASSDRLNTEAFF. DNA of the CDR3: TGTGCCAGCAGTGACAGGCTGAACACTGAAGCTTTCTTT.